This T cell receptor beta chain was recovered during a study of Ad26.COV2.S vaccination and SARS-CoV-2 variants. A single count supports this clone. The same CDR3 can be traced to other DNA sequences in this sample. As to treatment: 15 to 20 received Ad26.COV2.S at low or high dose, single or two shots; about 5 received placebo; per-sample allocation not given. Following the first vaccine or placebo injection, samples were taken on day 63. With 6 bases removed from V and 2 bases from J, the gap between germline ends came to 4 bases. Germline-derived CDR1 and CDR2 are SQVTM and ANQGSEA. This CDR3 region has 10 residues. Data came from immunoSEQ multiplex PCR; TCRdb stores just in-frame clones and leaves some out. Here the sample spans about 350,000 clones, around 88% being singletons.

V is TRBV29-1 and J is TRBJ1-1; D call uncertain. Specimen: peripheral blood, collected in a trial of Ad26.COV2.S vaccine versus placebo. This clonotype originated in a person aged 18-60 years who received the Ad26.COV2.S COVID-19 vaccine or a placebo. CDR3 in amino acids: CSVANTEAFF. In nucleotides, the CDR3 is TGCAGCGTCGCTAACACTGAAGCTTTCTTT.